This T cell receptor beta chain was recovered during a study of blood T cell repertoires in COVID-19. Looking at the study overall: Sample material is recorded as cDNA or gDNA derived from T cells, B-cell-depleted T cells, or PBMCs.

The protocol was immunoSEQ multiplex PCR, while the TCRdb copy is restricted to in-frame clones and leaves out a portion. The sample yields about 78,000 clones, around 91% seen once. This sequence originates from a woman aged 45-65 years in a cohort sampled during active COVID-19. The sample was peripheral blood.

The CDR3 sequence is CASSPLAGGDTQYF. Here the CDR3 DNA reads TGTGCCAGCAGCCCGCTAGCGGGAGGGGATACGCAGTATTTT. V usage is TRBV3-1 (or the pseudogene TRBV3-2) and J usage is TRBJ2-3; 12 nucleotides align to TRBD2. The trim removed 4 bases at V and 6 bases at J, leaving 2 bases unmatched. The CDR3 length is 14 residues. Per the germline V gene, CDR1 is LGHDT and CDR2 is YNNKEL (reference sequence).